A selection of T cell receptor beta chains follows, all from one sample in a study of OX40 agonist ivuxolimab in advanced cancers. TCRdb's copy holds only in-frame clones and misses some; the assay was immunoSEQ multiplex PCR. The sample yields 73,000 or so clones, 80% to 90% seen once. The source was CD4+ or CD8+ T cells sorted from blood, collected in a trial of the OX40 agonist ivuxolimab. The origin of the receptors is an adult with an advanced solid tumor such as melanoma, head and neck, liver or kidney cancer. Each CDR3 is given with its conserved first and last residue. The order of the fields is V gene, clone size, CDR3 protein. For some rows the clone size is stated as once, few or many, or as a class when expanded; others skip it.

V: TRBV11-3; size: NA; CDR3: CASSLDGISGGTDTQYF
V: TRBV19; size: NA; CDR3: CATVRDARGFAEAFF
V: TRBV29-1; size: once; CDR3: CSVGLTGELFF
V: TRBV7-3; size: NA; CDR3: CASSLEENQPQHF
V: TRBV16; size: few; CDR3: CASSPPASYEQYF
V: TRBV9; size: few; CDR3: CASSVDRDAEAFF
V: TRBV21-1; size: NA; CDR3: CASIHRGADGNTIYF
V: TRBV6-5; size: NA; CDR3: CASSLTATLNQPQHF
V: TRBV6-5; size: NA; CDR3: CASSSTVSNEKLFF
V: TRBV7-2; size: NA; CDR3: CASSLGGSADREQFF
V: TRBV30; size: NA; CDR3: CAWSVLRVANTGELFF
V: TRBV5-6; size: once; CDR3: CASSLFGSGGYNEQFF
V: TRBV27; size: NA; CDR3: CASSPADKNIQYF
V: TRBV19; size: NA; CDR3: CASSRRPANYDNEQFF
V: TRBV9; size: NA; CDR3: CASSYDLSGQPQHF
V: TRBV29-1; size: NA; CDR3: CSVVRDSSYEQYF
V: TRBV18; size: NA; CDR3: CASSPPTRISNYGYTF
V: TRBV27; size: NA; CDR3: CASNFNRVGTEAFF
V: TRBV5-5; size: NA; CDR3: CASSLGQATGELFF
V: TRBV30; size: NA; CDR3: CAWSVGRALPETQYF
V: TRBV30; size: NA; CDR3: CAWSELGRNYEQYF
V: TRBV10-2; size: NA; CDR3: CASVGQGPTGELFF
V: TRBV5-6; size: NA; CDR3: CASSLDVTGVTDSPLHF
V: TRBV19; size: NA; CDR3: CASRGDGKNIQYF
V: TRBV7-8; size: few; CDR3: CASSLIEGKDSPLHF
V: TRBV30; size: NA; CDR3: CAGLLRGGYTF
V: TRBV6-6; size: NA; CDR3: CASSYGAATNEKLFF
V: TRBV30; size: NA; CDR3: CAWSVQYRLNTEAFF
V: TRBV5-4; size: few; CDR3: CASSTQGGKETQYF
V: TRBV28; size: NA; CDR3: CASSFTPGVTNTDTQYF
V: TRBV5-6; size: NA; CDR3: CASSLVSGKVRDTQYF
V: TRBV9; size: NA; CDR3: CASSVWSEANEQYF
V: TRBV11-1; size: NA; CDR3: CASSFTDAQGEQYF
V: TRBV14; size: NA; CDR3: CASSQDSTSGSRRDTQYF
V: TRBV9; size: NA; CDR3: CASSVATSGGGKKQFF
V: TRBV7-8; size: few; CDR3: CASSLVRAASTEAFF
V: TRBV5-4; size: NA; CDR3: CASGGEPGVTSDTQYF
V: TRBV5-4; size: NA; CDR3: CASSPTERNEQFF
V: TRBV9; size: NA; CDR3: CASNAYAGEGEQYF
V: TRBV6-6; size: NA; CDR3: CASSYSTASPAQHF
V: TRBV6-5; size: NA; CDR3: CASRASGRGYEQYF
V: TRBV27; size: NA; CDR3: CASRGLAGGLTYEQYF
V: TRBV21-1; size: once; CDR3: CASSKDQASGGISYEQYF
V: TRBV6-1; size: NA; CDR3: CASSSQGDTEAFF
V: TRBV30; size: once; CDR3: CAWSEEGPEQYF
V: TRBV27; size: NA; CDR3: CASSLIGTGSYEQYF